This T cell receptor beta chain emerged from a study of control samples from healthy donors and cancer patients. Deletions cut 2 bases from V and 6 bases from J, with 13 bases between. CDR3 length equals 15 residues. Germline loops: CDR1 MNHEY, CDR2 SVGAGI. The assay was immunoSEQ multiplex PCR, and TCRdb's table has in-frame clones only and misses some. This table has around 150,000 clones, around 88% appearing once. The rearrangement uses TRBV6-5 and TRBJ2-2; a weak D match, TRBD1 (7 bases). The sequence was collected from a man aged 18-30 years in good health. The specimen sequenced was blood. The CDR3 loop reads CASSYEGRGAGELFF. The CDR3 DNA is TGTGCCAGCAGTTACGAGGGCAGGGGGGCCGGGGAGCTGTTTTTT.